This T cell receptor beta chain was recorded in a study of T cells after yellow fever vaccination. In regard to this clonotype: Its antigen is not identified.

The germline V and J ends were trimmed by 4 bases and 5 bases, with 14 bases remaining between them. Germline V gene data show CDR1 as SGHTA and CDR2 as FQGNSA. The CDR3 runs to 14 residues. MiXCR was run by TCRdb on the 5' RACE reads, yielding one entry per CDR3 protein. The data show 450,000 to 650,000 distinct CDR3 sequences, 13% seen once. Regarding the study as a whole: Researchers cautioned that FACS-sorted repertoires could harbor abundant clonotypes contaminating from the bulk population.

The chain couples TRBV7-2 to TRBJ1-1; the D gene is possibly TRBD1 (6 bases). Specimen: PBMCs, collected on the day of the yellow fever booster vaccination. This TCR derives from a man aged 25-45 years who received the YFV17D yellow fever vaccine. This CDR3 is CASSSTVQGTEAFF. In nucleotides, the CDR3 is TGTGCCAGCAGCTCCACTGTTCAGGGGACTGAAGCTTTCTTT.